This paragraph covers one T cell receptor beta chain sequence. Its antigen is not identified. One junction end disagrees with the germline gene, perhaps due to a read error. The CDR3 spans 13 residues. CDR1 is SGHAT and CDR2 is FQNNGV in the germline V gene. Total RNA (roughly 540 ng) served as template for TCR beta cDNA synthesis primed by a constant-region primer. The TCR beta library was amplified through three nested multiplex PCR rounds in a modified ARM-PCR procedure. It was with TRBV1-TRBV30 forward primers and a C-beta reverse primer that the first two PCR rounds were run, at around 9 cycles each. One entry per CDR3 protein results from TCRdb running MiXCR on the multiplex PCR reads. The sample contains roughly 330,000 distinct CDR3 sequences, 65% of which appear only once. The entry originates in a study of tumor-infiltrating lymphocytes in primary liver carcinoma. Study-level information: Those sampled were patients whose primary liver carcinoma was treated by surgical resection.

Study results and limitations: The bulk unsorted samples meant that CD4+ and CD8+ repertoires went uncompared. When set against blood, tumors had a significantly higher top-250-clone fraction (p = 0.039).

Germline DNA was also extracted, with blood RNA taken from unsorted whole blood. Before the operation took place, about 4.4 milliliters of peripheral blood were collected. This receptor was identified in a man aged 40-49 years with primary liver carcinoma and hepatitis B virus infection. The rearrangement uses TRBV11-2 and TRBJ2-7, with D maybe TRBD2 (6 bases). Sequenced sample: peripheral blood. CDR3 loop: CASRPGLVYEQHF. The CDR3 DNA sequence: TGTGCCAGCAGACCGGGACTCGTCTACGAGCAGCACTTC.